Below are 24 T cell receptor beta chains sequenced from a single sample in a study of blood T cell repertoires in COVID-19. Measured with immunoSEQ multiplex PCR; TCRdb has only the in-frame clones, and not every one. The sample has roughly 30,000 clones, about 72% seen once. Sequencing was performed on peripheral blood. These receptor sequences come from a woman in her fifties or sixties with acute or convalescent COVID-19.

The chain joins TRBV7-9 to TRBJ1-5; 7 positions match TRBD1. CDR1 is SEHNR and CDR2 is FQNEAQ in the germline V gene (reference sequence). The CDR3 is 14 amino acids. With V trimmed by 4 bases and J by 3 bases, 3 bases remained unmatched. The CDR3 DNA is TGTGCCAGCAGCTGGGACAGCATCAATCAGCCCCAGCATTTT. Amino acid sequence: CASSWDSINQPQHF.

The chain recombines TRBV5-6 with TRBJ2-2; possible D gene TRBD2, 5 bases. V was pared by 6 bases and J by 2 bases, with 8 bases between. The CDR3 runs 13 residues. CDR1 SGHDT and CDR2 YYEEEE come from the germline V gene. The CDR3, as DNA: TGTGCCAGCAATCGGGATAACACCGGGGAGCTGTTTTTT. Its translation is CASNRDNTGELFF.

As for this clone: The sample contains more than one DNA sequence encoding this CDR3. V usage is TRBV27 and J usage is TRBJ1-2; 8 bases line up with TRBD1. This CDR3 comprises 14 residues. Germline V gene sequence: CDR1 MNHEY, CDR2 SMNVEV (reference sequence). With V trimmed by 6 bases and J by 5 bases, 8 bases remained unmatched. CDR3 region: CASSPGQGDYGYTF. DNA for the CDR3: TGTGCCAGCAGCCCCGGACAGGGCGATTATGGCTACACCTTC.

The chain recombines TRBV7-2 with TRBJ2-1; D is perhaps TRBD1 (5 bases). The CDR3 totals 11 residues. The V gene lost 6 bases and the J gene lost 8 bases, with 8 bases spanning the gap. From germline, CDR1 is SGHTA and CDR2 FQGNSA. As DNA, the CDR3 is TGTGCCAGCAGGGAGACAGATGAGCAGTTCTTC. Protein product: CASRETDEQFF.

This rearrangement joins TRBV12-5 to TRBJ1-3; 12 positions agree with TRBD1. Germline V gene data show CDR1 as LGHNT and CDR2 as FRNRAP. V dropped 2 bases and J dropped 7; count of bases not matched to a gene: 21. The CDR3 covers 21 residues. The chain's CDR3 is CASGLPGGTSIGTGGWNTIYF. CDR3 in DNA: TGTGCTAGTGGTTTGCCGGGAGGGACGAGCATCGGGACAGGGGGCTGGAACACCATATATTTT.

The chain has TRBV27 and TRBJ1-4; D is unresolved. Germline values: CDR1 MNHEY, CDR2 SMNVEV (reference sequence). Between the trimmed V and J ends, which lost 5 bases and 4 bases, there was a span of 11 bases. This CDR3 region has 14 residues. CDR3 in DNA: TGTGCCAGCAGTATTTTCCCCTATAATGAAAAACTGTTTTTT. This sequence encodes CASSIFPYNEKLFF.

This clone appeared a single time. The rearrangement links TRBV6-6 to TRBJ1-6; D uncertain. V gave up 0 bases and J gave up 10 bases, with 4 bases separating them. Germline V gene data show CDR1 as MNHNY and CDR2 as SVGAGI (reference sequence). The CDR3 runs to 12 residues. CDR3: CASSYSGSPLHF. The CDR3 bases are TGTGCCAGCAGTTACTCTGGCTCACCCCTCCACTTT.

The rearrangement uses TRBV3-1 (or the pseudogene TRBV3-2) and TRBJ1-3; 9 bases are a match to TRBD1. Per the germline V gene, CDR1 is LGHDT and CDR2 is YNNKEL (reference sequence). With V trimmed by 6 bases and J by 0 bases, 3 bases remained unmatched. CDR3 length: 15 amino acids. In DNA form, the CDR3 reads TGTGCCAGCAGTTTGACAGGGGGCTCTGGAAACACCATATATTTT. It codes for CASSLTGGSGNTIYF.

This rearrangement joins TRBV2 to TRBJ2-7; 8 nucleotides line up with TRBD1. This CDR3 comprises 15 residues. The V and J ends lost 4 bases and 0 bases, in that order; junction bases with no gene match: 5. Germline CDR1 is SNHLY and CDR2 is FYNNEI. The chain's CDR3 is CASSGTGLGSYEQYF. The CDR3 DNA reads TGTGCCAGCAGTGGGACAGGGTTGGGCTCCTACGAGCAGTACTTC. Drawing the rest from reference TRBV2 and TRBJ2-7, the complete variable domain is EPEVTQTPSHQVTQMGQEVILRCVPISNHLYFYWYRQILGQKVEFLVSFYNNEISEKSEIFDDQFSVERPDGSNFTLKIRSTKLEDSAMYFCASSGTGLGSYEQYFGPGTRLTVT.

The rearrangement uses TRBV27 and TRBJ2-7; D perhaps matches TRBD1 (5 bases). Looked up from germline, CDR1 is MNHEY and CDR2 is SMNVEV (reference sequence). This CDR3 comprises 14 residues. Deletions cut 6 bases from V and 1 base from J, with 13 bases between. The CDR3 sequence: CASSRRQPSYEQYF. The DNA for the CDR3 is TGTGCCAGCAGCCGGCGACAGCCGTCCTACGAGCAGTACTTC.

This clone has a single count. The rearrangement links TRBV27 to TRBJ1-4; TRBD1 matches at 9 bases. After removal of 6 bases from V and 8 bases from J, the junction contained 7 bases not matched to a gene. The CDR3 covers 14 residues. Germline CDR1 reads MNHEY; CDR2 reads SMNVEV (reference sequence). The CDR3 sequence: CASRQQGAGEKLFF. The CDR3 DNA is TGTGCCAGCAGGCAACAGGGGGCTGGAGAAAAACTGTTTTTT.

This clone has more than one count but fewer than ten. An end of the junction differs from the germline gene, which may be a read error. V usage is TRBV4-1 and J usage is TRBJ1-4; 7 bases are shared with TRBD1. This CDR3 spans 14 amino acids. Germline CDR1 is MGHRA and CDR2 is YSYEKL. The CDR3 DNA is TGCGCCAGCAGCGAAGACAGGGAGGGGGAAAAACTGTTTTTT. As protein: CASSEDREGEKLFF.

The rearrangement joins TRBV2 to TRBJ2-7, with 7 bases fitting TRBD1. Germline CDR1 reads SNHLY; CDR2 reads FYNNEI. The ends lost 5 bases at V and 3 bases at J; junction bases unmatched: 10. The CDR3 is 15 amino acids. The CDR3 region has the DNA TGTGCCAGCAGTAAGACAGGGATAGGGATCTACGAGCAGTACTTC. Its protein product is CASSKTGIGIYEQYF.

V usage is TRBV28 and J usage is TRBJ2-1; D is perhaps TRBD2 (5 bases). Germline V gene data show CDR1 as MDHEN and CDR2 as SYDVKM. Trimming cost V 5 bases and J 16 bases, with 15 bases left between them. The CDR3 contains 11 residues. This chain's CDR3 is CASSPPDGLFF. In DNA form, the CDR3 reads TGTGCCAGCAGTCCCCCTGATGGACTCTTCTTC. The full variable domain, in which reference TRBV28 and TRBJ2-1 provide the parts outside the CDR3, is DVKVTQSSRYLVKRTGEKVFLECVQDMDHENMFWYRQDPGLGLRLIYFSYDVKMKEKGDIPEGYSVSREKKERFSLILESASTNQTSMYLCASSPPDGLFFGPGTRLTVL.

The V call is TRBV18, the J call TRBJ1-3; D is unresolved. The ends were cut back, 4 bases at V and 8 bases at J, with 9 bases in the middle. This CDR3 has 12 amino acids. The germline gives CDR1 KGHSH, CDR2 LQKENI. The CDR3 nucleotides are TGTGCCAGCTCACTTCAGTTTGACACCATATATTTT. This codes for CASSLQFDTIYF.

This sequence joins TRBV20-1 and TRBJ2-5, with D tentatively TRBD2 (7 bases). V was trimmed by 5 bases and J by 5 bases, leaving 9 bases between them. The CDR3 contains 11 residues. Germline V gene sequence: CDR1 DFQATT, CDR2 SNEGSKA (reference sequence). Here the CDR3 DNA reads TGCAGTGCTGGGAGGGGGGAGACCCAGTACTTC. This sequence encodes CSAGRGETQYF.

This chain uses TRBV6-5 with TRBJ2-7; 7 bases fit TRBD2. The CDR3 runs to 15 residues. The junction had 9 bases not matched to a gene; V was cut back by 6 bases and J by 1 base. CDR1 is MNHEY and CDR2 is SVGAGI in the germline V gene. Here the CDR3 reads CASSALTGGSYEQYF. As DNA, the CDR3 is TGTGCCAGCAGCGCTTTGACGGGGGGATCCTACGAGCAGTACTTC.

The J gene is TRBJ1-6, the V gene TRBV6-5, with D maybe TRBD1 (5 bases). The germline V gene encodes CDR1 MNHEY and CDR2 SVGAGI. With 6 bases removed from V and 7 bases from J, the gap between germline ends came to 16 bases. The CDR3 spans 15 residues. The CDR3 here is CASRPGGGMNSPLHF. CDR3 nucleotides: TGTGCCAGCAGACCCGGGGGGGGGATGAATTCACCCCTCCACTTT.

The chain couples TRBV30 to TRBJ1-2; 9 bases are a match to TRBD1. Germline V gives CDR1 GTSNPN, CDR2 SVGIG (reference sequence). This CDR3 region has 14 residues. With V trimmed by 2 bases and J by 1 base, 2 bases remained unmatched. The CDR3 loop is CAWSPTGGNYGYTF. CDR3 nucleotides: TGTGCCTGGAGTCCGACAGGGGGTAACTATGGCTACACCTTC.

This chain connects TRBV29-1 to TRBJ2-5, with D possibly being TRBD2 (5 bases). Trimming cost V 3 bases and J 8 bases, with 16 bases left between them. The CDR3 spans 13 residues. Germline CDR1 reads SQVTM; CDR2 reads ANQGSEA. CDR3 loop: CSVDRLSGSTQYF. DNA of the CDR3: TGCAGCGTTGATCGGCTGTCTGGGAGCACCCAGTACTTC. Looking up the rest from reference TRBV29-1 and TRBJ2-5 gives the full variable domain: SAVISQKPSRDICQRGTSLTIQCQVDSQVTMMFWYRQQPGQSLTLIATANQGSEATYESGFVIDKFPISRPNLTFSTLTVSNMSPEDSSIYLCSVDRLSGSTQYFGPGTRLLVL.

The genes are TRBV18 and TRBJ2-4; 7 positions match TRBD2. Germline values: CDR1 KGHSH, CDR2 LQKENI. V was pared by 3 bases and J by 4 bases, with 9 bases of the junction left unmatched. This CDR3 region has 16 residues. CDR3 nucleotides: TGTGCCAGCTCACCCAACTCGGGGGGAGCGAAAAACATTCAGTACTTC. Protein product: CASSPNSGGAKNIQYF.

This clone was picked up a small number of times. The genes are TRBV13 and TRBJ1-5, with D unclear. This CDR3 is 13 amino acids long. V was pared by 2 bases and J by 9 bases, with 11 bases between. Germline V CDR1 and CDR2: PRHDT, FYEKMQ (reference sequence). The CDR3 DNA follows: TGTGCCAGCAGCTTAACACCCGCGGGGCCCCAGCATTTT. Its translation: CASSLTPAGPQHF.

In its sample, this clone was seen once. The V and J genes are TRBV9 and TRBJ2-7, with 7 bases identical to TRBD2. The CDR3 extends over 14 amino acids. The V and J ends lost 2 bases and 2 bases, in that order; junction bases with no gene match: 4. Germline V lookup: CDR1 SGDLS, CDR2 YYNGEE. The CDR3 loop is CASSVRGDPYEQYF. The CDR3 nucleotides read TGTGCCAGCAGCGTTCGGGGGGACCCCTACGAGCAGTACTTC.

The chain combines TRBV27 with TRBJ1-2, with 9 bases that match TRBD1. Germline V gene lookup returns CDR1 MNHEY and CDR2 SMNVEV (reference sequence). The V segment lost 5 bases and the J segment 1 base; nucleotides outside the gene matches: 5. CDR3 length equals 15 residues. The CDR3 nucleotides read TGTGCCAGCAGTCCAGGGACAGGGAGTAACTATGGCTACACCTTC. Encoded protein: CASSPGTGSNYGYTF.